The entry that follows covers one TCR beta chain sequence. Antigen specificity is unknown. A much larger clone differs by one base, so this may be a read error. This sample is part of a study of CD8+CD57+ T cells in acquired aplastic anemia. Study-level information: Sorted CD4+ and CD8+ cells yielded roughly 3.2 ug of DNA on average. The study, taken as a whole, reports: Patients and controls had in common twenty-nine CD8+ CDR3 sequences.

The length of the CDR3 is 16 residues. Germline lookup yields CDR1 SGHTA and CDR2 FQGTGA. The template for TCR beta VDJ and CDR3 sequence profiling was genomic DNA. TCRdb ran MiXCR on the reads and lists one entry per CDR3 protein. The profile shows 250,000 to 300,000 distinct CDR3 sequences, approximately 56% of them singletons. The sequenced material came from sorted CD4+, CD8+, or CD8+CD57+ T cells (not recorded which) from PBMCs. This rearrangement joins TRBV7-3 to TRBJ1-2, with TRBD1 matching over 8 bases. The TCR originated in a human donor with severe aplastic anemia or a healthy control (not recorded which). The CDR3 DNA follows: TGTGCCAGCAGCTCACTCCAGGGGGCGCTAAACTATGGCTGCACCTTC. It encodes CASSSLQGALNYGCTF.